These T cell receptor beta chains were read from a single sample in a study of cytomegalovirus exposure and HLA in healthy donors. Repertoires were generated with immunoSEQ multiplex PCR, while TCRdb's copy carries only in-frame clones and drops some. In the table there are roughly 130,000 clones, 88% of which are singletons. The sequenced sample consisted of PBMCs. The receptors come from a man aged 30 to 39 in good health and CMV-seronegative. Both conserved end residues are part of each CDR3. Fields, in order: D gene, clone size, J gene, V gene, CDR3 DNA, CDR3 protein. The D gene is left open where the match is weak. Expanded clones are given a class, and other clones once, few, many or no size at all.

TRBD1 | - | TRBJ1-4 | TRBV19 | TGTGCCAGCCGCGAGACAGGGGGTAGTGAAAAACTGTTTTTT | CASRETGGSEKLFF
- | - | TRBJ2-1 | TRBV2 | TGTGCCAGCAGTGAGGGTACTAGCCGTAGCTCCTACAATGAGCAGTTCTTC | CASSEGTSRSSYNEQFF
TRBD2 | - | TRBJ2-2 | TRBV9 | TGTGCCAGCAGCGTAATGGGCGGGGGAAACACCGGGGAGCTGTTTTTT | CASSVMGGGNTGELFF
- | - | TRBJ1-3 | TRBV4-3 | TGCGCCAGCAGCCAAGATCTTGGGCAGTTCTCTGGAAACACCATATATTTT | CASSQDLGQFSGNTIYF
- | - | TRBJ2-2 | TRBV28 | TGTGCCAGCAGTTCATCCCCCGGGAATACCGGGGAGCTGTTTTTT | CASSSSPGNTGELFF
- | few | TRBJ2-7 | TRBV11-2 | TGTGCCAGCAGCTTAGGCGGGAACTACGAGCAGTACTTC | CASSLGGNYEQYF
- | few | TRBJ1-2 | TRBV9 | TGTGCCAGCAGCCACTCCCTTCAGGACGGACTAATGTATGGCTACACCTTC | CASSHSLQDGLMYGYTF
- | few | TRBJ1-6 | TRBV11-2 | TGTGCCAGCAGCTTATTTTCTCAGAATAATTCACCCCTCCACTTT | CASSLFSQNNSPLHF
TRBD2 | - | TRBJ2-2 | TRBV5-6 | TGTGCCAGCAGCTTGGCCAAGATTGGCGGGGGGAACACCGGGGAGCTGTTTTTT | CASSLAKIGGGNTGELFF
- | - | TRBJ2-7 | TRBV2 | TGTGCCAGCACCCCAAGGGGAGAGCAGTACTTC | CASTPRGEQYF
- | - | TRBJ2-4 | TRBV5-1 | TGCGCCAGCAGCTTGGGGCTAGCCAAAAACATTCAGTACTTC | CASSLGLAKNIQYF
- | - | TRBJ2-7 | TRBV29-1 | TGCAGCGTTGAAGGTGACAGGACCTACGAGCAGTACTTC | CSVEGDRTYEQYF
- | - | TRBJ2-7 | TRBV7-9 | TGTGCCAGCAGCCCATACAGGGTCGGTGTAGTCGAGCAGTACTTC | CASSPYRVGVVEQYF
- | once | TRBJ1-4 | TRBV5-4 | TGTGCCAGCAGCTTGGGTGTCAGGGAAAAACTGTTTTTT | CASSLGVREKLFF
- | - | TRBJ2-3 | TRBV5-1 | TGCGCCAGCAGCTTCATGGACAGAACAGATACGCAGTATTTT | CASSFMDRTDTQYF
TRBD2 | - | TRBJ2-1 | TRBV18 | TGTGCCAGCTCAAAAACGACTAGCGGGGTCTACAATGAGCAGTTCTTC | CASSKTTSGVYNEQFF
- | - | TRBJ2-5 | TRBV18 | TGTGCCAGCTCACCACCGAGCGCAGGGGAGAAAATAGTAGAGACCCAGTACTTC | CASSPPSAGEKIVETQYF
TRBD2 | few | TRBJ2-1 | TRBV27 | TGTGCCAGCAGACTGGCGGCTAGCGGGATTTACAATGAGCAGTTCTTC | CASRLAASGIYNEQFF
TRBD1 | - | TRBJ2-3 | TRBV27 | TGTGCCAGCAGTGGCCGGACAGGGGGCAGGGATACGCAGTATTTT | CASSGRTGGRDTQYF
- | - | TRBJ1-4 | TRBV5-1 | TGCGCCAGCAGCCGAGGAGGCTCAGGAGGTGAAAAACTGTTTTTT | CASSRGGSGGEKLFF
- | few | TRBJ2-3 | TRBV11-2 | TGTGCCAGCAGCTTCTCCCAATTCCTGGCAAGCACAGATACGCAGTATTTT | CASSFSQFLASTDTQYF
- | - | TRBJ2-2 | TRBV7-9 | TGTGCCAGCAGCTTAGGGGCGGGGGAGCTGTTTTTT | CASSLGAGELFF
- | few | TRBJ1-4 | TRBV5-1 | TGCGCCAGCAGCCCCCAACACGCAACTAATGAAAAACTGTTTTTT | CASSPQHATNEKLFF
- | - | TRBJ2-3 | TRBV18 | TGTGCCAGCTCACCTCCTCCTGTGACAGGACGAGATACGCAGTATTTT | CASSPPPVTGRDTQYF
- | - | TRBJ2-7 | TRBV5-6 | TGTGCCAGCAGCTTTATTGGAGCGAGCCGGAATTACGAGCAGTACTTC | CASSFIGASRNYEQYF
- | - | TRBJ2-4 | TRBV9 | TGTGCCAGCAGCACTACAGGGTCACCAAACATTCAGTACTTC | CASSTTGSPNIQYF
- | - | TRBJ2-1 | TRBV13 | TGTGCCAGCGGACAGAGATACATGGAGCAGTTCTTC | CASGQRYMEQFF
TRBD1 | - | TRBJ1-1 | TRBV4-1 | TGCGCCAGCAGCCAAGATGCAGGGGGCACTGAAGCTTTCTTT | CASSQDAGGTEAFF
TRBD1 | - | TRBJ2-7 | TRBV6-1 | TGTGCCAGCAGTGAAAAAGTCGACAGGGGGCTAGGCGGGAGCCCCTACGAGCAGTACTTC | CASSEKVDRGLGGSPYEQYF
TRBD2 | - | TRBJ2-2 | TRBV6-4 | TGTGCCAGCAGTGACACGGGAGGCGGGGAGCTGTTTTTT | CASSDTGGGELFF
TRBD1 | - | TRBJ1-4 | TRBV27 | TGTGCCAGCAGGGCCCTGGGACAGGTCGAAAAACTGTTTTTT | CASRALGQVEKLFF
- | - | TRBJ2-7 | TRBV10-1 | TGCGCCAGCAGTGGACAGGAGAGCTCCTACGAGCAGTACTTC | CASSGQESSYEQYF
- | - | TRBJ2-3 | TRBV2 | TGTGCCAGCAGTGATAGAGCGGTTAGCACAGATACGCAGTATTTT | CASSDRAVSTDTQYF
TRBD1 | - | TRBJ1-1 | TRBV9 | TGTGCCAGCACGGGACAGGTATCGGCGAATAACGCTGAAGCTTTCTTT | CASTGQVSANNAEAFF
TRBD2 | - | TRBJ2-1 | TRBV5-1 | TGCGCCAGCAGCTTGGCTAGCGGGGCCTACAATGAGCAGTTCTTC | CASSLASGAYNEQFF
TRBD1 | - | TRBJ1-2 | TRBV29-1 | TGCAGCGTTGACCCTGAACAGGGGACGTACGGCTACACCTTC | CSVDPEQGTYGYTF
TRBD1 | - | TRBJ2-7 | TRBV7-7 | TGTGCCAGCAGCTTTGGTCGGGACAGGGACTACGAGCAGTACTTC | CASSFGRDRDYEQYF
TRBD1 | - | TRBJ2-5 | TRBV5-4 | TGTGCCAGCAGCTACAAAGGGGGCGTGGAGACCCAGTACTTC | CASSYKGGVETQYF
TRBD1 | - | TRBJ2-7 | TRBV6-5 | TGTGCCAGCAGGACGGGACAGGGCTCCTACGAGCAGTACTTC | CASRTGQGSYEQYF
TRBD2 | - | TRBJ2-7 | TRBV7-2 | TGTGCCAGCAGCCGTGGACTAGCGGGAGTGTGGGAGCAGTACTTC | CASSRGLAGVWEQYF
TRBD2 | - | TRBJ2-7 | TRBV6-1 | TGTGCCAGCAGCGAAGGGACCGGGACTAGCGGGAGTAAATCCGCCGAGCAGTACTTC | CASSEGTGTSGSKSAEQYF
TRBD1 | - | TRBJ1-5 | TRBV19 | TGTGCCAGTAGTACAAGGACAGGGCCGGGCAATCAGCCCCAGCATTTT | CASSTRTGPGNQPQHF
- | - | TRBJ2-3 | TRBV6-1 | TGTGCCAGCAGGGTCACAGGGACAAGGACAGATACGCAGTATTTT | CASRVTGTRTDTQYF
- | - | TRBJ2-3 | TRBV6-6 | TGTGCCAGCAGTTACTCGGTACTTGCCACAGATACGCAGTATTTT | CASSYSVLATDTQYF
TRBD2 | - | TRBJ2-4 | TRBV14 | TGTGCCAGCAGTCCGCTTGTGGGGCTAGCGGGAAATGGAGCCAAAAACATTCAGTACTTC | CASSPLVGLAGNGAKNIQYF
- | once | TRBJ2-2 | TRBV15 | TGTGCCACCAGCAGCAGCATGGGGCCCGGGGAGCTGTTTTTT | CATSSSMGPGELFF
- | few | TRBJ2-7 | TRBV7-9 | TGTGCCAGCAGCTTATCCGTCGAGCAGTACTTC | CASSLSVEQYF